The 22 T cell receptor beta chains below come from one sample, sequenced in a study of identical twins. Using its own MiXCR run on the 5' RACE reads, TCRdb lists one record per CDR3 protein. The sample holds about 220,000 distinct CDR3 sequences, 7.5% seen once. These same data were also listed under a study on yellow fever vaccine responses in identical twins.

Sequencing used memory (CD45RO+) T cells sorted from blood. These TCRs come from a woman aged 18-35 years in good health.

This clonotype was observed a few times. V gene TRBV29-1 combines with J gene TRBJ1-5; weak D call: TRBD1 (5 bases). This CDR3 spans 12 amino acids. Germline CDR1 is SQVTM and CDR2 is ANQGSEA. V was shortened by 5 bases and J by 8 bases, with 13 bases between the two germline ends. The CDR3 is CSVWTLGEPQHF. The CDR3 DNA sequence: TGCAGCGTTTGGACCTTGGGGGAGCCCCAGCATTTT.

On this clonotype: The junction does not match germline at one end; this may be a read error. The V gene is TRBV7-7, the J gene TRBJ2-3; unclear D gene. This CDR3 region has 13 residues. Germline V gene data show CDR1 as SSHAT and CDR2 as FNYEAQ (reference sequence). CDR3 sequence: CASSFLRSDTQYF. CDR3 coding DNA: TGTGCTAGCAGCTTCCTTCGGTCCGATACGCAGTATTTT.

In its sample, this clonotype was seen many times. The rearrangement links TRBV25-1 to TRBJ2-1; D remains unclear. The CDR3 is 15 residues long. The germline gives CDR1 MGHDK, CDR2 SYGVNS. V shed 5 bases and J shed 5 bases, with 16 bases lying between them. CDR3 residues: CASSPTLGTDNEQFF. The CDR3 region has the DNA TGTGCCAGCAGTCCGACTCTAGGAACCGACAATGAGCAGTTCTTC.

J is TRBJ2-7 and V is TRBV3-1; no clear D. Germline V gives CDR1 LGHDT, CDR2 YNNKEL (reference sequence). V was pared by 1 base and J by 6 bases, with 13 bases between. This CDR3 has 14 residues. CDR3 amino acids: CASSQVRRAAEQYF. In DNA, the CDR3 is TGTGCCAGCAGCCAAGTTCGGCGCGCGGCCGAGCAGTACTTC.

V is TRBV24-1 and J is TRBJ2-1; a possible D gene is TRBD1 (5 bases). The germline CDR1 and CDR2 sequences are KGHDR and SFDVKD. Deletions cut 2 bases from V and 6 bases from J, with 13 bases between. The CDR3 has 15 residues. This CDR3 reads CATSDYQSDSNEQFF. The CDR3 DNA follows: TGTGCCACCAGTGATTACCAAAGCGACAGCAATGAGCAGTTCTTC.

The V call is TRBV20-1, the J call TRBJ2-3, with D possibly matching TRBD2 (6 bases). The CDR3 runs to 17 residues. The V end was cut by 4 bases, the J end by 1 base, with 21 bases between. CDR1 and CDR2 (germline): DFQATT, SNEGSKA (reference sequence). As DNA, the CDR3 is TGCAGTGCTATCCTCCCGCCCCGAGTAGCGGGCACAGATACGCAGTATTTT. Encoded protein: CSAILPPRVAGTDTQYF.

This clonotype was recorded at least ten times. J is TRBJ2-3 and V is TRBV20-1, with TRBD1 matching 11 bases. CDR1 is DFQATT and CDR2 is SNEGSKA in the germline V gene (reference sequence). The CDR3 has 14 residues. Unmatched junction bases numbered 6, after V lost 4 bases and J lost 6 bases. The CDR3 sequence is CSANSDRGLDTQYF. The CDR3, as DNA: TGCAGTGCTAACTCGGACAGGGGGCTCGATACGCAGTATTTT.

This clonotype was observed a few times. The rearrangement uses TRBV20-1 and TRBJ1-3; a possible D gene is TRBD1 (5 bases). V was cut by 1 base and J by 4 bases, with 11 bases left in between. Germline loops: CDR1 DFQATT, CDR2 SNEGSKA (reference sequence). The CDR3 spans 14 residues. This CDR3 reads CSARAGAPGNTIYF. DNA of the CDR3: TGCAGTGCTAGAGCCGGGGCGCCCGGAAACACCATATATTTT.

The rearrangement links TRBV28 to TRBJ2-4, with a possible D match to TRBD1 (5 bases). Germline-derived CDR1 and CDR2 are MDHEN and SYDVKM. This CDR3 is built from 13 residues. V was cut by 6 bases and J by 5 bases, with 11 bases left in between. Written as DNA, the CDR3 is TGTGCCAGCAGGGAGCAGGGCGAAAACATTCAGTACTTC. Protein product: CASREQGENIQYF.

This clonotype was detected a few times. The V call is TRBV7-9, the J call TRBJ1-4; perhaps TRBD1 as D (5 bases). V dropped 5 bases and J dropped 8 bases, with 15 bases sitting between them. Germline V gene lookup returns CDR1 SEHNR and CDR2 FQNEAQ (reference sequence). The CDR3 is 14 residues long. Here the CDR3 DNA reads TGTGCCAGCAGCGTGGGGTCAGGGCTCGAAAAACTGTTTTTT. This encodes CASSVGSGLEKLFF.

This clonotype came up many times. This chain connects TRBV12-3 or TRBV12-4 to TRBJ2-7; 10 bases agree with TRBD2. V was clipped by 6 bases and J by 3 bases; unmatched bases: 8. The CDR3 runs 15 residues. CDR3 nucleotides: TGTGCCAGCAGAGCCCCCGGGACTAGCGTCTACGAGCAGTACTTC. It encodes CASRAPGTSVYEQYF.

V and J are TRBV5-1 and TRBJ2-5; 11 bases line up with TRBD2. The CDR3 has 16 residues. The germline gives CDR1 SGHRS, CDR2 YFSETQ. Trimming removed 9 bases from V and 0 bases from J; junction bases left unmatched: 10. The CDR3 region has the DNA TGCGCCACCCCCCCGGTGACTAGCGGGGACCAAGAGACCCAGTACTTC. Translating it yields CATPPVTSGDQETQYF.

The table lists this clonotype with many counts. The CDR3 DNA follows: TGTGCCAGCAGGGTCGGGACAGGGGGATTAATCAGGGCTTTCTTT. This encodes CASRVGTGGLIRAFF. The chain is built from TRBV12-3 or TRBV12-4 and TRBJ1-1, with TRBD1 matching 11 bases. The CDR3 has 15 residues. The junction had 14 bases not matched to a gene; V was cut back by 6 bases and J by 11 bases.

This clonotype occurred a few times. V usage is TRBV6-1 and J usage is TRBJ2-7; TRBD1 or TRBD2 may be the D gene (5 bases each). Trimming removed 8 bases from V and 0 bases from J, with 14 bases in between. CDR3 length: 14 amino acids. Germline CDR1 is MNHNS and CDR2 is SASEGT. This chain's CDR3 is CASLGQGVSYEQYF. DNA of the CDR3: TGTGCCAGCCTGGGGCAGGGAGTCTCCTACGAGCAGTACTTC.

This clonotype was seen a few times. The chain combines TRBV11-1 with TRBJ2-7; 8 nucleotides line up with TRBD1. The V and J ends lost 4 bases and 2 bases, in that order; junction bases with no gene match: 19. The CDR3 consists of 19 residues. CDR1 is SGHAT and CDR2 is FQDESV in the germline V gene (reference sequence). CDR3 region: CASSSDPGQGGFRAYEQYF. DNA for the CDR3: TGTGCCAGCAGCTCCGATCCTGGACAGGGAGGATTCAGGGCCTACGAGCAGTACTTC.

This clonotype was seen only a few times. The V and J genes are TRBV7-2 and TRBJ2-1; tentative D call: TRBD1 (7 bases). Germline V CDR1 and CDR2: SGHTA, FQGNSA. The V end was cut by 1 base, the J end by 4 bases, with 17 bases between. The CDR3 covers 17 residues. CDR3 sequence: CASSLVGGGGAYNEQFF. The CDR3, as DNA: TGTGCCAGCAGCTTAGTAGGGGGCGGAGGGGCATACAATGAGCAGTTCTTC.

The J gene is TRBJ2-1, the V gene TRBV7-2; 15 bases are a match to TRBD2. Germline loops: CDR1 SGHTA, CDR2 FQGNSA. The CDR3 has 17 amino acids. Unmatched junction bases numbered 6, after V lost 5 bases and J lost 4 bases. The CDR3 region is CASSAGTSGGRYNEQFF. Here the CDR3 DNA reads TGTGCCAGCAGCGCGGGGACTAGCGGGGGGCGTTACAATGAGCAGTTCTTC.

The rearrangement uses TRBV20-1 and TRBJ2-1; no clear D. The CDR3 sequence is 14 residues long. Germline V gene sequence: CDR1 DFQATT, CDR2 SNEGSKA (reference sequence). Deletions cut 3 bases from V and 7 bases from J, with 16 bases between. This chain's CDR3 is CSARGFVSVNEQFF. Here the CDR3 DNA reads TGCAGTGCTAGGGGTTTCGTCTCTGTGAATGAGCAGTTCTTC.

V is TRBV11-3 and J is TRBJ2-6, with 7 bases lining up with TRBD2. Trimming cost V 1 base and J 2 bases; bases outside gene matches: 2. The V gene's germline CDR1 is SGHNT and CDR2 YENEEA. The CDR3 is made up of 16 amino acids. CDR3: CASSLGGRAGANVLTF. The CDR3, as DNA: TGTGCCAGCAGCTTAGGCGGGAGAGCTGGGGCCAACGTCCTGACTTTC. Full variable domain (rest looked up from reference TRBV11-3 and TRBJ2-6): EAGVVQSPRYKIIEKKQPVAFWCNPISGHNTLYWYLQNLGQGPELLIRYENEEAVDDSQLPKDRFSAERLKGVDSTLKIQPAELGDSAVYLCASSLGGRAGANVLTFGAGSRLTVL.

This clonotype was counted many times. The chain is built from TRBV12-3 or TRBV12-4 and TRBJ1-5; D is unresolved. This CDR3 is built from 15 residues. V was clipped by 0 bases and J by 0 bases, with 6 bases between them. CDR3 in amino acids: CASSLARDSNQPQHF. CDR3 bases: TGTGCCAGCAGTTTAGCGAGGGATAGCAATCAGCCCCAGCATTTT.

This clonotype was found a few times. The chain has TRBV6-1 and TRBJ1-2, with 9 bases fitting TRBD1. Germline V gene data show CDR1 as MNHNS and CDR2 as SASEGT. V lost 7 bases, J lost 4 bases, and 7 bases stayed unmatched. The CDR3 consists of 14 residues. CDR3 nucleotide sequence: TGTGCCAGCACCCGGGACAGGGTAGGCTATGGCTACACCTTC. The encoded protein is CASTRDRVGYGYTF.

This clonotype was seen only a few times. The chain combines TRBV29-1 with TRBJ2-5, with D possibly being TRBD2 (6 bases). This CDR3 has 12 amino acids. Germline values: CDR1 SQVTM, CDR2 ANQGSEA. Trimming shortened V by 7 bases and J by 5 bases, and 14 bases separated the two germline ends. This CDR3 is CSAKTSMETQYF. Written as DNA, the CDR3 is TGCAGCGCAAAGACTAGTATGGAGACCCAGTACTTC.